This TCR beta chain was observed in a study of beta chain features in type 1 diabetes. Sequenced material consisted of expressed TCRB transcripts (all of the isolated RNA was reverse transcribed). Here immunoSEQ multiplex PCR was the method, and the copy in TCRdb shows in-frame clones only, minus some. The data contain 860,000 or so clones, roughly 16% of them seen just once; the ten biggest clones take up 0.023%. V was trimmed by 7 bases and J by 6 bases, leaving 13 bases between them. Germline V lookup: CDR1 LNHDA, CDR2 SQIVND (reference sequence). The CDR3 loop spans 13 amino acids. This chain links TRBV19 with TRBJ1-5, with no clear D. Sequences were obtained from naive CD4+ T cells from blood. The receptor was isolated from a woman younger than 35 in good health. The CDR3 sequence: CASKQGGSQPQHF. DNA of the CDR3: TGTGCCAGTAAACAAGGAGGCAGTCAGCCCCAGCATTTT.